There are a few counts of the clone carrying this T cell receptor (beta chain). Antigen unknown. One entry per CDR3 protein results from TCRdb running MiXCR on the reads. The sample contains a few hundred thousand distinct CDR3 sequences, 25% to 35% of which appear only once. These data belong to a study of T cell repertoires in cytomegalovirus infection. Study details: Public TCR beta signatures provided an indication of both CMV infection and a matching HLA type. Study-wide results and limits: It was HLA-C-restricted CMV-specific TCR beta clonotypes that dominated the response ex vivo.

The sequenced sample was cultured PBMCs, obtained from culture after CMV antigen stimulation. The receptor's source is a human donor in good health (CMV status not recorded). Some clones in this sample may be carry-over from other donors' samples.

The DNA of the CDR3 is TGTGCCAGTAGTATAGGGTCTAGCGGCACAGATACGCAGTATTTT. Its protein product is CASSIGSSGTDTQYF. The chain couples TRBV19 to TRBJ2-3; D might be TRBD2 (6 bases). CDR3 size: 15 residues. CDR1 and CDR2 from the germline V gene are LNHDA and SQIVND (reference sequence). The germline V and J ends were trimmed by 1 base and 1 base, with 9 bases remaining between them.